A selection of T cell receptor beta chains follows, all from one sample in a study of blood T cell repertoires in COVID-19. Repertoires were generated with immunoSEQ multiplex PCR, while TCRdb's copy carries only in-frame clones and drops some. The sample includes 150,000 to 200,000 clones, about 80% seen only once; the top ten take about 1.5%. Specimen: peripheral blood. Source of these receptors: a human donor in a cohort sampled during active COVID-19. CDR3s include the opening cysteine and the closing phenylalanine or tryptophan. D genes are given only for firm matches. The size of a clone is reported for some rows only, either as once, few or many, or as a class for expanded clones.

D gene: TRBD1; clone size: -; CDR3 length: 15; V gene: TRBV6-5; J gene: TRBJ2-2; CDR3 protein: CASRPTGGIAGELFF; CDR3 DNA: TGTGCCAGCAGACCGACAGGGGGGATCGCCGGGGAGCTGTTTTTT
D gene: -; clone size: -; CDR3 length: 17; V gene: TRBV9; J gene: TRBJ2-2; CDR3 protein: CASSVVGNGANTGELFF; CDR3 DNA: TGTGCCAGCAGCGTAGTGGGCAACGGGGCGAACACCGGGGAGCTGTTTTTT
D gene: -; clone size: -; CDR3 length: 14; V gene: TRBV6-6; J gene: TRBJ2-7; CDR3 protein: CASSYRQGTYEQYF; CDR3 DNA: TGTGCCAGCAGTTACAGGCAGGGAACCTACGAGCAGTACTTC
D gene: TRBD1; clone size: -; CDR3 length: 14; V gene: TRBV5-1; J gene: TRBJ2-7; CDR3 protein: CASSLRQGANEQYF; CDR3 DNA: TGCGCCAGCAGCTTGAGACAGGGGGCCAACGAGCAGTACTTC
D gene: -; clone size: -; CDR3 length: 15; V gene: TRBV27; J gene: TRBJ1-4; CDR3 protein: CASSFDSSTNEKLFF; CDR3 DNA: TGTGCCAGCAGTTTCGACAGCTCAACTAATGAAAAACTGTTTTTT
D gene: TRBD1; clone size: once; CDR3 length: 13; V gene: TRBV27; J gene: TRBJ2-1; CDR3 protein: CASSLGTGEGQFF; CDR3 DNA: TGTGCCAGCAGTCTGGGGACAGGGGAAGGGCAGTTCTTC
D gene: -; clone size: many; CDR3 length: 14; V gene: TRBV27; J gene: TRBJ2-7; CDR3 protein: CASSLGSGVAEQYF; CDR3 DNA: TGTGCCAGCAGTTTGGGTTCGGGGGTGGCCGAGCAGTACTTC
D gene: -; clone size: -; CDR3 length: 13; V gene: TRBV6-2/TRBV6-3; J gene: TRBJ2-7; CDR3 protein: CASSLAGPYEQYF; CDR3 DNA: TGTGCCAGCAGTTTGGCAGGGCCCTACGAGCAGTACTTC
D gene: -; clone size: once; CDR3 length: 13; V gene: TRBV5-1; J gene: TRBJ2-7; CDR3 protein: CASSAGTGYEQYF; CDR3 DNA: TGCGCCAGCAGCGCGGGAACAGGTTACGAGCAGTACTTC
D gene: -; clone size: -; CDR3 length: 16; V gene: TRBV19; J gene: TRBJ2-7; CDR3 protein: CASSSRSAGTHYEQYF; CDR3 DNA: TGTGCCAGTAGTAGTAGGTCCGCGGGTACTCACTACGAGCAGTACTTC
D gene: -; clone size: -; CDR3 length: 16; V gene: TRBV7-9; J gene: TRBJ2-1; CDR3 protein: CASIRYGTVTYNEQFF; CDR3 DNA: TGTGCCAGCATCCGTTATGGTACAGTTACCTACAATGAGCAGTTCTTC
D gene: TRBD2; clone size: once; CDR3 length: 16; V gene: TRBV11-2; J gene: TRBJ2-2; CDR3 protein: CASRKPGGANTGELFF; CDR3 DNA: TGTGCCAGCAGGAAGCCCGGGGGGGCAAACACCGGGGAGCTGTTTTTT
D gene: -; clone size: -; CDR3 length: 12; V gene: TRBV7-9; J gene: TRBJ1-2; CDR3 protein: CASSFEEQGHTF; CDR3 DNA: TGTGCCAGCAGCTTCGAAGAACAGGGTCACACCTTC
D gene: TRBD2; clone size: once; CDR3 length: 13; V gene: TRBV7-9; J gene: TRBJ2-7; CDR3 protein: CASSFTSGTEQYF; CDR3 DNA: TGTGCCAGCAGCTTTACTAGCGGGACCGAGCAGTACTTC
D gene: -; clone size: -; CDR3 length: 10; V gene: TRBV7-9; J gene: TRBJ2-5; CDR3 protein: CASTRETQYF; CDR3 DNA: TGTGCCAGCACCCGAGAGACCCAGTACTTC
D gene: -; clone size: -; CDR3 length: 13; V gene: TRBV7-3; J gene: TRBJ1-2; CDR3 protein: CASSPTGLYGYTF; CDR3 DNA: TGTGCCAGCAGCCCTACAGGGCTCTATGGCTACACCTTC
D gene: TRBD1; clone size: -; CDR3 length: 13; V gene: TRBV6-5; J gene: TRBJ2-7; CDR3 protein: CASSAGGGYEQYF; CDR3 DNA: TGTGCCAGCAGCGCAGGGGGCGGCTACGAGCAGTACTTC
D gene: -; clone size: -; CDR3 length: 14; V gene: TRBV5-6; J gene: TRBJ2-7; CDR3 protein: CASSLVLEPGEQYF; CDR3 DNA: TGTGCCAGCAGCTTGGTTCTAGAGCCGGGGGAGCAGTACTTC
D gene: -; clone size: -; CDR3 length: 12; V gene: TRBV28; J gene: TRBJ2-7; CDR3 protein: CASSFSVYEQYF; CDR3 DNA: TGTGCCAGCAGTTTTTCTGTATACGAGCAGTACTTC
D gene: TRBD1; clone size: -; CDR3 length: 15; V gene: TRBV6-2/TRBV6-3; J gene: TRBJ1-4; CDR3 protein: CASSYSRGQTTKLFF; CDR3 DNA: TGTGCCAGCAGTTACTCGAGGGGACAGACAACAAAACTGTTTTTT
D gene: TRBD1; clone size: few; CDR3 length: 16; V gene: TRBV5-1; J gene: TRBJ1-4; CDR3 protein: CASSSTPTGGREKLFF; CDR3 DNA: TGCGCCAGCAGCTCTACACCCACAGGGGGAAGGGAAAAACTGTTTTTT
D gene: -; clone size: -; CDR3 length: 15; V gene: TRBV6-6; J gene: TRBJ2-7; CDR3 protein: CASSSSTGKPYEQYF; CDR3 DNA: TGTGCCAGCAGTTCGTCCACAGGGAAACCCTACGAGCAGTACTTC
D gene: -; clone size: -; CDR3 length: 13; V gene: TRBV28; J gene: TRBJ1-2; CDR3 protein: CASSNGLDYGYTF; CDR3 DNA: TGTGCCAGCAGCAATGGACTGGACTATGGCTACACCTTC
D gene: -; clone size: -; CDR3 length: 13; V gene: TRBV19; J gene: TRBJ1-5; CDR3 protein: CASSSTGNQPQHF; CDR3 DNA: TGTGCCAGTAGTTCTACAGGGAATCAGCCCCAGCATTTT
D gene: TRBD1; clone size: -; CDR3 length: 14; V gene: TRBV7-6; J gene: TRBJ1-1; CDR3 protein: CASSPWTGNTEAFF; CDR3 DNA: TGTGCCAGCAGCCCTTGGACAGGGAACACTGAAGCTTTCTTT
D gene: TRBD2; clone size: -; CDR3 length: 19; V gene: TRBV14; J gene: TRBJ2-7; CDR3 protein: CASSRRREPGTSGTYEQYF; CDR3 DNA: TGTGCCAGCAGCCGCAGGCGGGAGCCCGGGACTAGCGGGACCTACGAGCAGTACTTC
D gene: TRBD2; clone size: -; CDR3 length: 15; V gene: TRBV18; J gene: TRBJ2-7; CDR3 protein: CASFSSMGGAYEQYF; CDR3 DNA: TGTGCCAGCTTTTCCTCGATGGGGGGGGCCTACGAGCAGTACTTC
D gene: TRBD2; clone size: few; CDR3 length: 18; V gene: TRBV2; J gene: TRBJ2-3; CDR3 protein: CASSERLAGLSSTDTQYF; CDR3 DNA: TGTGCCAGCAGTGAGCGGCTAGCGGGGCTTTCAAGCACAGATACGCAGTATTTT
D gene: -; clone size: -; CDR3 length: 14; V gene: TRBV4-2; J gene: TRBJ1-3; CDR3 protein: CASSQEGAGNTIYF; CDR3 DNA: TGTGCCAGCAGCCAAGAGGGGGCCGGAAACACCATATATTTT
D gene: TRBD2; clone size: -; CDR3 length: 13; V gene: TRBV5-1; J gene: TRBJ2-7; CDR3 protein: CASSLERGNEQYF; CDR3 DNA: TGCGCCAGCAGCTTAGAGCGGGGAAATGAGCAGTACTTC